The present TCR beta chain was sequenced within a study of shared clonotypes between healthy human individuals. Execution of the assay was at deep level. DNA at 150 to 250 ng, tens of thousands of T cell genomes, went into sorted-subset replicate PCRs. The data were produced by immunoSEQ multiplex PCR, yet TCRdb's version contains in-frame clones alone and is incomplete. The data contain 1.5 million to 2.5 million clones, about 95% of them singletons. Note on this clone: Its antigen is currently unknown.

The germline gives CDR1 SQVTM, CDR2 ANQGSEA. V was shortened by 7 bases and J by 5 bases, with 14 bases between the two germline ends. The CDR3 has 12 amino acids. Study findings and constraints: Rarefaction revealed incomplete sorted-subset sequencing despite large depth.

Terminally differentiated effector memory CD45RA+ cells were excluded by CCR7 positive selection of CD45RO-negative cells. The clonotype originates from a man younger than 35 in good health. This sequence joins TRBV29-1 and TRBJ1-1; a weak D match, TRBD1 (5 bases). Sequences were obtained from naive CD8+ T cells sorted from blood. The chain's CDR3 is CSAGEGATEAFF. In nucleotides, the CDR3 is TGCAGCGCCGGAGAAGGGGCTACTGAAGCTTTCTTT.